This record covers a single T cell receptor beta chain. Its antigen is unidentified. V was pared by 2 bases and J by 2 bases, with 10 bases between. CDR3 length equals 15 residues. Germline assignment: CDR1 MDHEN and CDR2 SYDVKM. This entry belongs to a study of shared clonotypes between healthy human individuals. Study details: A couple of women and a few men aged 18 to 49 served as donors. Study outcomes and limitations: An effect of sequencing depth on clonotype sharing among donors was expected.

Assay execution proceeded at the deep level. Libraries were prepared by immunoSEQ multiplex PCR; TCRdb keeps only in-frame clonotypes and omits some of them. The repertoire includes roughly 500,000 clones, approximately 84% of them detected once, and about 12% sits in the top ten. Input material: PBMCs. The chain joins TRBV28 to TRBJ2-1, with D perhaps TRBD1 or TRBD2 (5 bases each). The TCR was taken from a woman aged 40 to 50 in good health. Some clones in this sample may be carry-over from other donors' samples. The CDR3 region has the DNA TGTGCCAGCAGTTTACGGGACGGGACCTACAATGAGCAGTTCTTC. It codes for CASSLRDGTYNEQFF.